This TCR beta chain originates from a study of CD8 T cells in ankylosing spondylitis. Study-level points and caveats: Blood of patients with ankylosing spondylitis appeared to be characterized by a TCR beta motif of roughly eight highly homologous variants. Before this, some motif variants had been reported in reactive arthritis synovial fluid and blood.

V was clipped by 4 bases and J by 8 bases; unmatched bases: 21. CDR3 size: 20 residues. Germline V gene sequence: CDR1 LGHNA, CDR2 YNFKEQ. In making TCR beta libraries, quantitative 5'-RACE with molecular barcodes was used. TCRdb recomputed calls from the 5' RACE reads with MiXCR, one row per CDR3 protein. The sample has about 90,000 distinct CDR3 sequences; roughly 8.8% are singletons. This clonotype came up a few times. Its antigen is still unknown. The receptor comes from a male donor with ankylosing spondylitis. The chain carries TRBV4-2 and TRBJ2-1, with 12 bases fitting TRBD2. Sequenced input: blood, either unsorted or a sorted T cell fraction (not recorded which). The CDR3 sequence: CASSRTGARTSGIRTDEQFF. CDR3 DNA: TGTGCCAGCAGCCGCACAGGGGCCAGGACTAGCGGGATCCGTACGGATGAGCAGTTCTTC.